This T cell receptor (beta chain) was profiled in a study of T-cell reconstitution after alpha-beta-depleted transplantation in children. Regarding the study as a whole: Alpha-beta T cells about two months after transplant reportedly derived from several hundred expanded graft clones.

This clonotype appeared many times. Its antigen remains unidentified. Preparing the TCRbeta library involved the use of unique molecular identifiers. TCRdb reprocessed the PCR reads with MiXCR, giving one entry per CDR3 protein. The sample has 700,000 or so distinct CDR3 sequences; roughly 13% are singletons. CDR3 length: 14 residues. CDR1 and CDR2 from the germline V gene are SGHVS and FQNEAQ. V gave up 3 bases and J gave up 0 bases; unmatched junction bases: 2. The J gene is TRBJ2-7, the V gene TRBV7-8; 7 bases fit TRBD2. The receptor was derived from a girl aged 2 to 9 with congenital amegakaryocytic thrombocytopenia, due to receive a stem cell transplant. The source was PBMCs, collected before TCRalphabeta/CD19-depleted stem cell transplant. The CDR3 protein is CASSFRDYSYEQYF. The CDR3 DNA is TGTGCCAGCAGCTTCCGGGACTACTCCTACGAGCAGTACTTC.